A selection of T cell receptor beta chains follows, all from one sample in a study of blood T cells in healthy people across ages. TCRdb passed the 5' RACE reads through MiXCR, listing each CDR3 protein once. The sample holds more than 500,000 distinct CDR3 sequences, about 28% seen once. The sample also formed part of further work on T cells of mothers and their children.

Input material: blood. The receptors stem from a boy younger than 10 in good health. Both conserved end residues are trimmed from each CDR3.

v_call,j_call,cdr3_aa
TRBV20-1,TRBJ2-7,SASSGLSYEQY
TRBV12-3/TRBV12-4,TRBJ1-2,AISRGFYYGYT
TRBV29-1,TRBJ2-1,SVVPDLRQF
TRBV3-1,TRBJ1-5,ASSQDPVNQPQH
TRBV14,TRBJ2-1,ASSQGTSWGSYNEQF
TRBV4-3,TRBJ2-3,ASSQALYTDTQY
TRBV19,TRBJ2-5,ASSINSEETQY
TRBV7-9,TRBJ1-5,ASSLMGNSNQPQH
TRBV5-1,TRBJ1-2,ASSSEGTVNNYGYT
TRBV28,TRBJ1-5,ASSLRPRGRNQPQH
TRBV20-1,TRBJ2-1,SARTPPLGSSNEQF
TRBV12-3/TRBV12-4,TRBJ1-3,ASSLPAGAGNTIY
TRBV20-1,TRBJ2-7,SATDRGAYEQY
TRBV11-2,TRBJ2-7,ASSLEGLAGGRYEQY
TRBV15,TRBJ1-4,ATSPGTVIEKLF
TRBV5-1,TRBJ2-3,ASSFLASTDTQY
TRBV7-8,TRBJ1-2,ASSLDAGDNYGYT
TRBV29-1,-,SVEVSRQGLREQY
TRBV3-1,TRBJ1-2,ASSPKGRRGYT
TRBV10-3,-,AIGVNGEQY
TRBV2,TRBJ1-4,ASRFRGQANEKLF
TRBV18,TRBJ2-7,ASSSLDISYEQY
TRBV6-5,TRBJ1-1,ASSGRDRLNTEAF
TRBV7-8,TRBJ2-6,ASSLEDRRSGANVLT
TRBV29-1,TRBJ2-7,SAALAGVIEQY
TRBV7-8,TRBJ2-7,ASSLLPPDSGDEQY
TRBV7-9,TRBJ2-5,ASSLTPYSQETQY